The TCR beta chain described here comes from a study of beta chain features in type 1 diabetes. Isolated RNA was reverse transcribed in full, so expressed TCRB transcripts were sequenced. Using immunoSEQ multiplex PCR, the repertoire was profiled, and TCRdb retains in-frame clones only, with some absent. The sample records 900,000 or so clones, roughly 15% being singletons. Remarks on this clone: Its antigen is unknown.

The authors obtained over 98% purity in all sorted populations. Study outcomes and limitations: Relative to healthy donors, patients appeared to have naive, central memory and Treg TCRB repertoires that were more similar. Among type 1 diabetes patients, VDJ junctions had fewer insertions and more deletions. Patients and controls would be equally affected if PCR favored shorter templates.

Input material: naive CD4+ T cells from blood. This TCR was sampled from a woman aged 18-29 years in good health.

CDR3: CASSLGAGTGGPGAFF. CDR3 bases: TGTGCCAGCAGCTTAGGAGCCGGGACAGGGGGCCCCGGAGCTTTCTTT. V is TRBV7-9 and J is TRBJ1-1; 12 bases are shared with TRBD1. The CDR3 has 16 residues. V shed 1 base, J shed 10 bases, and the junction held 10 bases outside the gene matches. Germline CDR1 SEHNR, CDR2 FQNEAQ (reference sequence).